What follows is one TCR beta chain and its context. As yet, its antigen is unknown. At the DNA level, this CDR3 is encoded by other sequences in the same sample as well. The sample belongs to a study of cytomegalovirus exposure and HLA in healthy donors. Study-level points and caveats: Reportedly, diagnosis of cytomegalovirus status by the classifier showed high specificity and sensitivity.

Donors had nominal health at sampling but likely had unrecorded immune exposures. PCR amplification relied on 60 Vbeta primers (plus 13 Jbeta primers). Clones were sequenced by immunoSEQ multiplex PCR, and TCRdb holds only the in-frame ones, with some missing. The table shows tens of thousands of clones, with about 65% occurring only once. In germline, CDR1 is MNHEY, CDR2 SVGAGI. V shed 0 bases, J shed 7 bases, and the junction held 2 bases outside the gene matches. CDR3 length: 15 amino acids. This sequence was found in a man aged 50 or older in good health and CMV-seropositive. Sequencing input: PBMCs. This rearrangement joins TRBV6-5 to TRBJ1-6, with 8 positions matching TRBD1. The CDR3 reads CASSYSTGVNSPLHF. The CDR3, as DNA: TGTGCCAGCAGTTACTCGACAGGGGTGAATTCACCCCTCCACTTT.